One sample yielded the 22 T cell receptor beta chains listed below, sequenced in a study of blood T cell repertoires in COVID-19. The method was immunoSEQ multiplex PCR; TCRdb's version includes in-frame clones alone and lacks a portion of them. The table lists around 130,000 clones, 88% of them singletons. Sequenced: peripheral blood. The receptors here all came from a man in his 70s with active COVID-19.

The rearrangement uses TRBV5-6 and TRBJ2-7; weak D call: TRBD2 (5 bases). V was pared by 4 bases and J by 3 bases, with 14 bases between. The germline V gene has CDR1 SGHDT and CDR2 YYEEEE. There are 14 residues in the CDR3. The CDR3 sequence is CASSPTRHLYEQYF. The DNA of the CDR3 is TGTGCCAGCAGCCCAACTAGGCACCTCTACGAGCAGTACTTC.

The chain couples TRBV5-1 to TRBJ2-7, with D perhaps TRBD2 (5 bases). The CDR3 is made up of 15 amino acids. V shed 4 bases and J shed 5 bases, with 19 bases lying between them. Germline CDR1 is SGHRS and CDR2 is YFSETQ. The CDR3 loop reads CASSGDAGKGHEQYF. The CDR3 bases are TGCGCCAGCAGCGGTGACGCGGGTAAGGGTCACGAGCAGTACTTC.

The chain joins TRBV6-5 to TRBJ2-7; 11 bases line up with TRBD1. Looked up from germline, CDR1 is MNHEY and CDR2 is SVGAGI. The CDR3 covers 15 residues. The V gene end was trimmed by 6 bases and the J gene end by 2 bases; junction bases not matched to a gene: 6. The CDR3, as DNA: TGTGCCAGCAGAGAGGGACAGGGGGGGACCTACGAGCAGTACTTC. It encodes CASREGQGGTYEQYF.

The J gene is TRBJ2-1, the V gene TRBV27; the match to TRBD1 covers 7 bases. The CDR3 is 16 amino acids. CDR1 and CDR2 from the germline V gene are MNHEY and SMNVEV (reference sequence). The J segment lost 0 bases and the V segment lost 8 bases, leaving 10 bases of the junction unmatched. The CDR3 bases are TGTGCCAGCCGAGAAGGGACAGCGAGCTCCTACAATGAGCAGTTCTTC. Protein: CASREGTASSYNEQFF.

The rearrangement uses TRBV13 and TRBJ2-4, with a possible D match to TRBD1 (6 bases). This CDR3 region has 17 residues. From germline, CDR1 is PRHDT and CDR2 FYEKMQ (reference sequence). V lost 5 bases, J lost 0 bases, and 17 bases lay in between. In DNA, the CDR3 is TGTGCCAGCAGCCCAGGGACATATCGTCTAGCCAAAAACATTCAGTACTTC. It codes for CASSPGTYRLAKNIQYF. The full variable domain, in which reference TRBV13 and TRBJ2-4 provide the parts outside the CDR3, is AAGVIQSPRHLIKEKRETATLKCYPIPRHDTVYWYQQGPGQDPQFLISFYEKMQSDKGSIPDRFSAQQFSDYHSELNMSSLELGDSALYFCASSPGTYRLAKNIQYFGAGTRLSVL.

The chain has TRBV28 and TRBJ1-1; no clear D. In germline, CDR1 is MDHEN, CDR2 SYDVKM. The CDR3 is 12 residues long. V dropped 3 bases and J dropped 7 bases, with 9 bases sitting between them. The CDR3 coding sequence is TGTGCCAGCAGTTTGCGCAGGTTTGAAGCTTTCTTT. Residues: CASSLRRFEAFF.

The chain carries TRBV11-3 and TRBJ1-1; no clear D gene. The CDR3 spans 12 residues. Germline V gene lookup returns CDR1 SGHNT and CDR2 YENEEA. V was pared by 8 bases and J by 3 bases, with 10 bases between. In DNA, the CDR3 is TGTGCCAGCCGAGGGAGGGACACTGAAGCTTTCTTT. Translation gives CASRGRDTEAFF. Looking up the rest from reference TRBV11-3 and TRBJ1-1 gives the full variable domain: EAGVVQSPRYKIIEKKQPVAFWCNPISGHNTLYWYLQNLGQGPELLIRYENEEAVDDSQLPKDRFSAERLKGVDSTLKIQPAELGDSAVYLCASRGRDTEAFFGQGTRLTVV.

The gene calls are TRBV29-1 and TRBJ1-1, with D perhaps matching TRBD1 (5 bases). CDR3 length equals 13 residues. Germline-derived CDR1 and CDR2 are SQVTM and ANQGSEA. Trimming removed 8 bases from V and 3 bases from J, with 16 bases in between. The CDR3 DNA reads TGCAGCTCGCACCAGGGTTTACACACTGAAGCTTTCTTT. Encoded protein: CSSHQGLHTEAFF.

In its sample, this clone was seen once. The rearrangement links TRBV9 to TRBJ2-5; TRBD1 matches 7 bases. Germline CDR1 and CDR2: SGDLS and YYNGEE. Trimming cost V 0 bases and J 0 bases; bases outside gene matches: 2. There are 15 residues in the CDR3. The CDR3 loop reads CASSVGQGYQETQYF. The CDR3 bases are TGTGCCAGCAGCGTAGGACAGGGTTACCAAGAGACCCAGTACTTC.

The chain is built from TRBV2 and TRBJ2-7; 8 bases are a match to TRBD1. Germline loops: CDR1 SNHLY, CDR2 FYNNEI. This CDR3 region has 13 residues. Trimming removed 4 bases from V and 4 bases from J; junction bases left unmatched: 3. The CDR3 reads CASSVTGVYEQYF. CDR3 bases: TGTGCCAGCAGTGTGACAGGGGTGTACGAGCAGTACTTC.

In its sample, this clone was seen a few times. The rearrangement uses TRBV5-1 and TRBJ2-7; 8 nucleotides agree with TRBD2. Germline loops: CDR1 SGHRS, CDR2 YFSETQ. With V trimmed by 4 bases and J by 3 bases, 6 bases remained unmatched. The CDR3 is 14 amino acids. CDR3 protein: CASSTMTSDYEQYF. The CDR3 region has the DNA TGCGCCAGCAGCACCATGACTAGCGACTACGAGCAGTACTTC.

The chain is built from TRBV18 and TRBJ2-7; D is possibly TRBD2 (6 bases). There are 15 residues in the CDR3. Trimming left V 2 bases short and J 1 base short, with 12 bases between. The germline gives CDR1 KGHSH, CDR2 LQKENI. The CDR3 loop reads CASSPLRERSYEQYF. Written as DNA, the CDR3 is TGTGCCAGCTCACCATTACGGGAGAGGTCCTACGAGCAGTACTTC.

The chain has TRBV27 and TRBJ2-5, with a tentative D call TRBD2 (5 bases). Deletions cut 2 bases from V and 2 bases from J, with 12 bases between. CDR1 is MNHEY and CDR2 is SMNVEV in the germline V gene (reference sequence). The CDR3 is 15 residues long. The CDR3 reads CASSLTRGRQETQYF. The CDR3 bases are TGTGCCAGCAGTTTAACTAGAGGGCGGCAAGAGACCCAGTACTTC.

This clone has just one count. V usage is TRBV7-9 and J usage is TRBJ2-2; D is unresolved. Per germline, CDR1 SEHNR and CDR2 FQNEAQ (reference sequence). CDR3 length: 15 residues. V lost 2 bases to trimming and J lost 1 base, with 8 bases between them. Here the CDR3 reads CASSLTQVNTGELFF. In DNA form, the CDR3 reads TGTGCCAGCAGCTTAACCCAGGTGAACACCGGGGAGCTGTTTTTT.

The chain couples TRBV18 to TRBJ2-7, with D perhaps TRBD1 (6 bases). Germline lookup yields CDR1 KGHSH and CDR2 LQKENI. The ends were cut back, 4 bases at V and 6 bases at J, with 16 bases in the middle. The CDR3 sequence is 14 residues long. Here the CDR3 DNA reads TGTGCCAGCTCACGTTTTGACGACAGGCTCGAGCAGTACTTC. Translating it yields CASSRFDDRLEQYF.

The chain employs TRBV9 and TRBJ1-4; 8 bases agree with TRBD1. CDR1 SGDLS and CDR2 YYNGEE come from the germline V gene. The CDR3 has 15 residues. Trimming at V came to 2 bases and at J to 3 bases, leaving 3 bases not matched to a gene. Here the CDR3 reads CASSVMTGANEKLFF. The CDR3 nucleotides read TGTGCCAGCAGCGTGATGACAGGGGCTAATGAAAAACTGTTTTTT.

The chain links TRBV3-1 (or the pseudogene TRBV3-2) to TRBJ1-6, with D perhaps matching TRBD1 (5 bases). Germline assignment: CDR1 LGHDT and CDR2 YNNKEL (reference sequence). The V end lost 1 base, the J end lost 8 bases, and 15 bases lay between the germline ends. There are 16 residues in the CDR3. This CDR3 is CASSQVGGTGYSPLHF. CDR3 DNA: TGTGCCAGCAGCCAAGTCGGGGGAACGGGGTATTCACCCCTCCACTTT.

This clone has just one count. The chain uses TRBV5-6 and TRBJ1-2; 9 bases align to TRBD1. The V gene end was trimmed by 3 bases and the J gene end by 4 bases; junction bases not matched to a gene: 10. This CDR3 region has 16 residues. Germline CDR1 is SGHDT and CDR2 is YYEEEE. The CDR3 protein is CASSSWGDRGGYGYTF. For the CDR3, the DNA is TGTGCCAGCAGCTCATGGGGTGACAGGGGGGGCTATGGCTACACCTTC.

This rearrangement joins TRBV24-1 to TRBJ1-5, with 9 bases matching TRBD1. CDR1 is KGHDR, CDR2 SFDVKD, per germline. This CDR3 is built from 15 residues. The V gene end was trimmed by 4 bases and the J gene end by 6 bases; junction bases not matched to a gene: 6. The CDR3 coding sequence is TGTGCCACCAGTGAGACAGGGGGTTTAGGTCAGCCCCAGCATTTT. Amino acids: CATSETGGLGQPQHF.

The rearrangement uses TRBV28 and TRBJ2-5, with D unclear. The CDR3 covers 13 residues. V was shortened by 2 bases and J by 4 bases, with 8 bases between the two germline ends. Germline V gene lookup returns CDR1 MDHEN and CDR2 SYDVKM. CDR3 protein: CASSLAGRETQYF. The CDR3 DNA reads TGTGCCAGCAGTTTAGCAGGCCGAGAGACCCAGTACTTC.

The chain has TRBV18 and TRBJ1-3, with TRBD1 matching over 8 bases. Unmatched junction bases numbered 8, after V lost 1 base and J lost 3 bases. Germline V lookup: CDR1 KGHSH, CDR2 LQKENI. This CDR3 is 17 amino acids long. The CDR3 DNA sequence: TGTGCCAGCTCACCACTGGCTCAGGGGGCGTATGGAAACACCATATATTTT. As protein: CASSPLAQGAYGNTIYF.

V usage is TRBV11-3 and J usage is TRBJ1-1; TRBD1 might be the D (6 bases). This CDR3 spans 13 amino acids. Germline loops: CDR1 SGHNT, CDR2 YENEEA. V lost 4 bases to trimming and J lost 6 bases, with 12 bases between them. The CDR3 DNA reads as TGTGCCAGCAGCTCAGACAACAGGGCTGAAGCTTTCTTT. As protein: CASSSDNRAEAFF.